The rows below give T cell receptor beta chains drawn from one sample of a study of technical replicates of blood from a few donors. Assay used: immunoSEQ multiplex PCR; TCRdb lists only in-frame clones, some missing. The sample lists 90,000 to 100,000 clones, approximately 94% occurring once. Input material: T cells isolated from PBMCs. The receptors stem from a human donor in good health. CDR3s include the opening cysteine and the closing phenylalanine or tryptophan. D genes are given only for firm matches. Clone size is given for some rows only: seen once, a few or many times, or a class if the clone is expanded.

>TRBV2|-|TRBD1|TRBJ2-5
CASSGQGERPAPQETQYF
TGTGCCAGCAGCGGACAGGGAGAACGGCCAGCACCCCAAGAGACCCAGTACTTC
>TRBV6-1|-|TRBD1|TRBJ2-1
CASSYRDRDDNEQFF
TGTGCCAGCTCGTACCGGGACAGGGATGACAATGAGCAGTTCTTC
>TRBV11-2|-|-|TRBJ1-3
CASSLIRETGNTIYF
TGTGCCAGCAGCTTAATAAGGGAGACTGGAAACACCATATATTTT
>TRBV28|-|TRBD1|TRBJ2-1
CASRTGGYSYNEQFF
TGTGCCAGCAGAACAGGGGGCTACTCCTACAATGAGCAGTTCTTC
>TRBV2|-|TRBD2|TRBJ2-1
CASRDGTSGRSVLYYNEQFF
TGTGCCAGCAGGGATGGGACTAGCGGGAGGTCAGTCCTTTACTACAATGAGCAGTTCTTC
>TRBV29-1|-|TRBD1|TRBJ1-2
CSVEGRGDYGYTF
TGCAGCGTTGAGGGCAGGGGGGACTATGGCTACACCTTC
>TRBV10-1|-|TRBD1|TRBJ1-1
CASSYTGGTEAFF
TGCGCCAGCAGTTATACAGGGGGCACTGAAGCTTTCTTT
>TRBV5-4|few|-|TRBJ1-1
CASSFRSGNTEAFF
TGTGCCAGCAGCTTCAGGTCTGGGAACACTGAAGCTTTCTTT
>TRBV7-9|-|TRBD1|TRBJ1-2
CASSLTLDRGGYGYTF
TGTGCCAGCAGCTTAACCCTAGACAGGGGTGGCTATGGCTACACCTTC
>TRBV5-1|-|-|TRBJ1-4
CASSLGYSLNEKLFF
TGCGCCAGCAGCTTGGGGTACAGCCTTAATGAAAAACTGTTTTTT
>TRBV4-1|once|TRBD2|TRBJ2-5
CASSQPTSGKQTQYF
TGCGCCAGCAGCCAACCGACTAGCGGGAAGCAGACCCAGTACTTC
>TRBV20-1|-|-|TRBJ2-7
CSASGMREQYF
TGCAGTGCTAGCGGGATGCGGGAGCAGTACTTC
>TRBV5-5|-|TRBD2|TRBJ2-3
CASSAIIAGGSDTQYF
TGTGCCAGCAGCGCTATTATAGCGGGAGGCTCAGATACGCAGTATTTT
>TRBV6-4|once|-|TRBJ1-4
CASGLTQHPTNEKLFF
TGTGCCAGCGGTCTCACCCAACACCCAACTAATGAAAAACTGTTTTTT
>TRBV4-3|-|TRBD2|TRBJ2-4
CASSQVGRGSDKNIQYF
TGCGCCAGCAGCCAAGTTGGGAGGGGATCGGACAAAAACATTCAGTACTTC
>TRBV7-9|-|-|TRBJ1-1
CASSLVSEAFF
TGTGCCAGCAGCTTAGTCAGTGAAGCTTTCTTT
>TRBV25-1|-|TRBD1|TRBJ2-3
CASSATGEYTQYF
TGTGCCAGCAGTGCCACAGGGGAATATACGCAGTATTTT
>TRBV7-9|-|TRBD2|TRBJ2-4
CASMPSGRIGNIQYF
TGTGCCAGCATGCCTAGCGGGAGGATCGGAAACATTCAGTACTTC
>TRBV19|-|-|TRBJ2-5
CASSWVSRGRETQYF
TGTGCCAGTAGTTGGGTTTCCCGAGGCCGGGAGACCCAGTACTTC
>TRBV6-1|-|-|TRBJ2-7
CASDAFWGQRSEQYF
TGTGCCAGCGATGCTTTTTGGGGCCAAAGGAGCGAGCAGTACTTC
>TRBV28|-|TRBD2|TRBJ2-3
CASSLGMGGLGDTQYF
TGTGCCAGCAGTTTAGGAATGGGAGGGCTTGGAGATACGCAGTATTTT
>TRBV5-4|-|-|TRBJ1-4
CASSLGQATNEKLFF
TGTGCCAGCAGCTTGGGACAAGCAACTAATGAAAAACTGTTTTTT
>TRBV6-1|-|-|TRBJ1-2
CASSDPRRVNYGYTF
TGTGCCAGCAGTGATCCAAGGAGAGTTAACTATGGCTACACCTTC
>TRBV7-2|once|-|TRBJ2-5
CASSLAQETQYF
TGTGCCAGCAGCTTAGCCCAGGAGACCCAGTACTTC
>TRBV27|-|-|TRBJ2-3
CASSLVGVTDTQYF
TGTGCCAGCAGTTTGGTGGGAGTCACAGATACGCAGTATTTT
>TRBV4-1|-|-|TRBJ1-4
CASSQDSGTTNEKLFF
TGCGCCAGCAGCCAAGATTCAGGGACAACTAATGAAAAACTGTTTTTT
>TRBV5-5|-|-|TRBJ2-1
CASSLVRSSYNEQFF
TGTGCCAGCAGCTTGGTAAGGAGCTCCTACAATGAGCAGTTCTTC
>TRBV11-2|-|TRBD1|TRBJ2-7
CASSSGQTASYEQYF
TGTGCCAGCAGCTCGGGACAGACAGCCTCCTACGAGCAGTACTTC